Below, one T cell receptor beta chain is given with its context. Its cognate antigen is unknown. Presence of unique molecular identifiers characterized the TCR beta cDNA libraries. Researchers reported roughly 0.5 million cDNA molecules coming from 1 to 10 million T cells. MiXCR was run by TCRdb on the PCR reads, yielding one entry per CDR3 protein. In the table there are approximately 770,000 distinct CDR3 sequences, just over 45% of which are singletons. This specimen comes from a study of post-analysis software for immune sequencing data. On the study more broadly: The courses of disease that were included comprised relapsing-remitting, secondary progressive and progressive-relapsing multiple sclerosis.

Trimming left V 3 bases short and J 2 bases short, with 11 bases between. This CDR3 comprises 16 residues. Germline CDR1 LGHDT, CDR2 YNNKEL (reference sequence). Overall study results and limits: Those samples that were prepared in the same batch co-clustered strongly by F measure. The five TRBV segments detected at higher frequency in patients than in controls included TRBV5-6, TRBV5-1 and TRBV20-1. Relative to controls, patients with multiple sclerosis showed significantly lower normalized Chao1 diversity.

Source material: blood. This sequence originates from a girl aged 5 to 17 with multiple sclerosis. This chain joins TRBV3-1 and TRBJ2-6; possible D gene TRBD2, 6 bases. CDR3 nucleotide sequence: TGTGCCAGCAGCCACCGCGGAGGGACTGGGGCCAACGTCCTGACTTTC. It is translated as CASSHRGGTGANVLTF.